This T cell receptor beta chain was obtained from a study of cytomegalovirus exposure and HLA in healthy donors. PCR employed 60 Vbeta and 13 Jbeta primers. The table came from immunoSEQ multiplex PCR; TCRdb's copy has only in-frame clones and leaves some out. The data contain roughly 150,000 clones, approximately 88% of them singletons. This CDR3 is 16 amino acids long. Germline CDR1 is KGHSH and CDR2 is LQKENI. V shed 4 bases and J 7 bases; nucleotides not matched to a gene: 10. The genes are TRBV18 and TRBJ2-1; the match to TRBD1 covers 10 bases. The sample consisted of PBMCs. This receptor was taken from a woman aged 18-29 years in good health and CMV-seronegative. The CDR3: CASSRTGTGEWNEQFF. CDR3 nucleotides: TGTGCCAGCTCACGGACCGGGACAGGGGAGTGGAATGAGCAGTTCTTC.